This T cell receptor (beta chain) was recorded in a study of OX40 agonist ivuxolimab in advanced cancers. TCRdb's table, derived via immunoSEQ multiplex PCR, lists solely in-frame clones and lacks some. The table has some 64,000 clones, around 90% seen once. This CDR3 is 14 amino acids long. Germline V lookup: CDR1 MRHNA, CDR2 SNTAGT. J lost 5 bases, V lost 8 bases, and 10 bases had no gene match. This TCR was recovered from an adult with an advanced solid tumor such as melanoma, head and neck, liver or kidney cancer. The chain has TRBV6-4 and TRBJ2-5; 8 bases are a match to TRBD1. The starting material was CD4+ or CD8+ T cells sorted from blood, obtained in a trial of the OX40 agonist ivuxolimab. The CDR3, as DNA: TGTGCCAGCGGTTACCCAGGGGGCGGGGAGACCCAGTACTTC. Translation: CASGYPGGGETQYF.